Listed below are T cell receptor beta chains from one sample, sequenced in a study of blood T cell repertoires in COVID-19. Using immunoSEQ multiplex PCR, the repertoire was profiled, and TCRdb retains in-frame clones only, with some absent. Of about 250,000 clones listed, 88% are singletons. Sequencing used peripheral blood. The origin of the receptors is a man older than 75 with acute or convalescent COVID-19. CDR3s include the opening cysteine and the closing phenylalanine or tryptophan. Each record gives: D gene, clone size, J gene, V gene, CDR3 protein, CDR3 DNA. A D gene is named only where the DNA matches it firmly. Some rows have no size entry. The others give once, few or many, or a class for an expanded clone.

>NA|once|TRBJ1-6|TRBV6-2/TRBV6-3
CASSYLGGLSPLHF
TGTGCCAGCAGTTATCTCGGAGGGCTCTCACCCCTCCACTTT
>TRBD1|NA|TRBJ1-1|TRBV29-1
CSGTGFTEAFF
TGCAGCGGGACAGGGTTCACTGAAGCTTTCTTT
>TRBD1|NA|TRBJ1-4|TRBV14
CASSQTGVAEKLFF
TGTGCCAGCAGCCAAACAGGGGTGGCTGAAAAACTGTTTTTT
>TRBD1|NA|TRBJ2-1|TRBV3-1/TRBV3-2
CASSQAGTGAYNEQFF
TGTGCCAGCAGCCAAGCCGGGACAGGGGCCTACAATGAGCAGTTCTTC
>TRBD1|NA|TRBJ2-7|TRBV19
CASSIQGQGLEQYF
TGTGCCAGTAGTATCCAGGGACAGGGTCTCGAGCAGTACTTC
>TRBD1|NA|TRBJ1-2|TRBV5-1
CASSSRDRGREGYTF
TGCGCCAGCAGCTCCCGGGACAGGGGGCGCGAGGGCTACACCTTC
>NA|NA|TRBJ2-3|TRBV12-3/TRBV12-4
CASSLDPGTQYF
TGTGCCAGCAGTTTAGACCCAGGTACGCAGTATTTT
>NA|NA|TRBJ1-2|TRBV6-5
CASSYEGGQGYTF
TGTGCCAGCAGTTACGAAGGGGGTCAAGGCTACACCTTC
>NA|few|TRBJ2-3|TRBV18
CASSRMLADDTQYF
TGTGCCAGCTCCCGTATGCTAGCAGACGATACGCAGTATTTT
>TRBD2|NA|TRBJ2-2|TRBV5-1
CASSLSILAGGLAGELFF
TGCGCCAGCAGCCTATCTATCCTAGCGGGAGGTTTAGCCGGGGAGCTGTTTTTT
>TRBD1|few|TRBJ1-2|TRBV11-2
CASSPPTPGQGAPDYGYTF
TGTGCCAGCAGCCCCCCAACACCGGGACAGGGGGCGCCTGACTATGGCTACACCTTC
>NA|NA|TRBJ1-1|TRBV28
CASSLTRTEAFF
TGTGCCAGCAGTTTGACTCGGACTGAAGCTTTCTTT
>NA|few|TRBJ1-4|TRBV15
CATSRVGATTNEKLFF
TGTGCCACCAGCAGAGTTGGGGCGACAACTAATGAAAAACTGTTTTTT
>NA|NA|TRBJ1-1|TRBV5-1
CASTNDPRDTEAFF
TGCGCCAGCACTAACGACCCCAGGGACACTGAAGCTTTCTTT
>NA|once|TRBJ2-3|TRBV28
CASRRQATRRTDTQYF
TGTGCCAGCAGGCGACAGGCAACTAGACGCACAGATACGCAGTATTTT
>NA|NA|TRBJ1-2|TRBV5-1
CASSPSGQLLNYGYTF
TGCGCCAGCAGCCCCTCTGGGCAGCTCCTGAACTATGGCTACACCTTC
>TRBD2|few|TRBJ2-1|TRBV11-3
CASSFSGGNEQFF
TGTGCCAGCAGCTTTAGCGGGGGCAATGAGCAGTTCTTC
>TRBD1|NA|TRBJ1-2|TRBV7-8
CASSQQGARGYGYTF
TGTGCCAGCAGCCAACAGGGGGCGCGGGGCTATGGCTACACCTTC
>TRBD1|NA|TRBJ2-7|TRBV16
CASSLPTGVSYEQYF
TGTGCCAGCAGCCTCCCGACAGGGGTTTCCTACGAGCAGTACTTC
>NA|once|TRBJ2-1|TRBV9
CASTIGLPTYNEQFF
TGTGCCAGCACCATAGGACTTCCCACCTACAATGAGCAGTTCTTC
>TRBD1|NA|TRBJ1-4|TRBV3-1/TRBV3-2
CASSRRTGGLSDEKLFF
TGTGCCAGCAGCCGCCGGACAGGGGGATTATCAGACGAAAAACTGTTTTTT
>NA|NA|TRBJ2-2|TRBV5-8
CASSHRRTGELFF
TGTGCCAGCAGCCACCGGAGGACCGGGGAGCTGTTTTTT
>TRBD2|once|TRBJ2-5|TRBV20-1
CSASPGLAGETQYF
TGCAGTGCTAGTCCCGGACTAGCGGGGGAGACCCAGTACTTC
>TRBD1|NA|TRBJ1-3|TRBV9
CASNRQGGNTIYF
TGTGCCAGCAACCGACAGGGAGGAAACACCATATATTTT
>TRBD1|few|TRBJ1-5|TRBV9
CASSQGQFNQPQHF
TGTGCCAGCAGCCAGGGACAGTTCAATCAGCCCCAGCATTTT
>NA|few|TRBJ1-2|TRBV3-1/TRBV3-2
CASSQETLNYGYTF
TGTGCCAGCAGCCAAGAAACTCTTAACTATGGCTACACCTTC
>NA|NA|TRBJ2-5|TRBV12-3/TRBV12-4
CASSLHRETQYF
TGTGCCAGCAGTTTACATAGAGAGACCCAGTACTTC
>NA|NA|TRBJ1-2|TRBV29-1
CSVVVDGSDYGYTF
TGCAGCGTCGTCGTCGACGGGAGTGACTATGGCTACACCTTC
>NA|NA|TRBJ1-3|TRBV11-2
CASSFRGAGDGNTIYF
TGTGCCAGCAGCTTTAGGGGCGCGGGGGATGGAAACACCATATATTTT
>NA|NA|TRBJ1-5|TRBV6-2/TRBV6-3
CASSYTGSYNQPQHF
TGTGCCAGCAGTTACACAGGGAGTTACAATCAGCCCCAGCATTTT
>NA|NA|TRBJ2-3|TRBV5-1
CASSLGGDYDTQYF
TGCGCCAGCAGCTTGGGGGGAGATTACGATACGCAGTATTTT
>NA|once|TRBJ1-2|TRBV24-1
CATSDSSGGGYGYTF
TGTGCCACCAGTGATTCTTCTGGGGGAGGCTATGGCTACACCTTC
>NA|NA|TRBJ1-3|TRBV7-2
CASSSPTAMAGNTIYF
TGTGCCAGCAGCTCACCGACAGCGATGGCTGGAAACACCATATATTTT
>NA|once|TRBJ2-5|TRBV7-9
CASSLARDSRETQYF
TGTGCCAGCAGCTTAGCCCGGGATTCGAGAGAGACCCAGTACTTC
>NA|few|TRBJ2-5|TRBV27
CATKASTGSVSETQYF
TGTGCCACAAAAGCATCTACAGGGTCAGTTTCAGAGACCCAGTACTTC
>NA|NA|TRBJ2-2|TRBV7-2
CASSFTGIDTGELFF
TGTGCCAGCAGCTTTACCGGGATAGACACCGGGGAGCTGTTTTTT
>NA|NA|TRBJ1-2|TRBV29-1
CSVGEDYGYTF
TGCAGCGTCGGGGAAGACTATGGCTACACCTTC
>TRBD1|NA|TRBJ1-5|TRBV2
CASSGQGYSNQPQHF
TGTGCCAGCAGTGGACAGGGGTATAGCAATCAGCCCCAGCATTTT
>TRBD1|NA|TRBJ1-2|TRBV27
CASSLVGQGGYGYTF
TGTGCCAGCAGTTTAGTCGGACAGGGCGGCTATGGCTACACCTTC
>TRBD1|NA|TRBJ1-5|TRBV28
CASSSGTGGGNQPQHF
TGTGCCAGCAGCTCCGGGACAGGGGGAGGCAATCAGCCCCAGCATTTT
>TRBD1|few|TRBJ1-6|TRBV10-3
CAISETGVGNSPLHF
TGTGCCATCAGTGAGACAGGGGTGGGGAATTCACCCCTCCACTTT
>NA|NA|TRBJ2-1|TRBV7-3
CASSLSGNRYNEQFF
TGTGCCAGCAGCTTATCCGGGAATCGGTACAATGAGCAGTTCTTC
>TRBD2|NA|TRBJ2-1|TRBV5-6
CASSLRDYLSANEQFF
TGTGCCAGCAGCCTCCGGGACTACCTTTCCGCCAATGAGCAGTTCTTC
>NA|NA|TRBJ2-3|TRBV6-5
CASSYHEGTNTDTQYF
TGTGCCAGCAGTTACCACGAGGGGACAAACACAGATACGCAGTATTTT
>TRBD2|NA|TRBJ2-5|TRBV9
CASSVGLAGGRETQYF
TGTGCCAGCAGCGTAGGCCTAGCGGGAGGGAGGGAGACCCAGTACTTC
>TRBD2|NA|TRBJ2-5|TRBV7-2
CASSLTSGIRETQYF
TGTGCCAGCAGCTTGACTAGCGGGATAAGAGAGACCCAGTACTTC
>TRBD2|NA|TRBJ2-1|TRBV7-9
CASQEGTSGYNEQFF
TGTGCCAGCCAAGAAGGGACTAGCGGTTACAATGAGCAGTTCTTC
>TRBD1|NA|TRBJ2-5|TRBV10-3
CAISEAGGGETQYF
TGTGCCATCAGTGAGGCAGGGGGCGGTGAGACCCAGTACTTC
>NA|NA|TRBJ1-1|TRBV14
CASSPQMNTEAFF
TGTGCCAGCAGCCCTCAGATGAACACTGAAGCTTTCTTT
>NA|NA|TRBJ1-4|TRBV5-1
CASSFQTATNEKLFF
TGCGCCAGCAGCTTCCAGACAGCAACTAATGAAAAACTGTTTTTT
>TRBD1|few|TRBJ2-7|TRBV3-1/TRBV3-2
CASSQGNGQGHF
TGTGCCAGCAGCCAAGGTAACGGACAGGGACACTTC
>TRBD2|NA|TRBJ2-3|TRBV7-2
CASSSRLAGGPGTQYF
TGTGCCAGCAGCTCCCGACTAGCGGGGGGGCCCGGTACGCAGTATTTT
>NA|NA|TRBJ1-3|TRBV7-2
CASISPESGNTIYF
TGTGCCAGCATTTCCCCAGAATCTGGAAACACCATATATTTT